Following are 18 T cell receptor beta chains from one sample sequenced in a study of blood T cell repertoires in COVID-19. Sequencing was performed with immunoSEQ multiplex PCR; in TCRdb, only in-frame clones are kept and a portion is missing. The data contain fewer than 400,000 clones, approximately 81% of them singletons. The sample comprised peripheral blood. The receptors here all came from a woman under 30 with acute or convalescent COVID-19.

This chain links TRBV30 with TRBJ1-2, with 10 bases identical to TRBD1. Looked up from germline, CDR1 is GTSNPN and CDR2 is SVGIG (reference sequence). Unmatched junction bases numbered 18, after V lost 3 bases and J lost 5 bases. The CDR3 runs to 18 residues. CDR3 coding DNA: TGTGCCTGGAGATACCCGGGACAGGGGAATCTGGGGTCATATGGCTACACCTTC. Protein product: CAWRYPGQGNLGSYGYTF.

This clone has just one count. The chain uses TRBV3-1 (or the pseudogene TRBV3-2) and TRBJ2-2, with D unresolved. This CDR3 region has 15 residues. Germline V lookup: CDR1 LGHDT, CDR2 YNNKEL (reference sequence). Trimming took off 0 bases at V and 6 bases at J, with 11 bases between the two ends. The CDR3 sequence: CASSQDATGSGELFF. The CDR3 DNA follows: TGTGCCAGCAGCCAAGATGCGACGGGTTCCGGGGAGCTGTTTTTT.

This clone was seen once. This rearrangement joins TRBV28 to TRBJ2-2; 9 bases align to TRBD2. Germline CDR1 MDHEN, CDR2 SYDVKM. The V segment lost 6 bases and the J segment 2 bases; nucleotides outside the gene matches: 4. This CDR3 has 15 residues. The DNA of the CDR3 is TGTGCCAGCAGGAGACTAGCGGAAAACACCGGGGAGCTGTTTTTT. Encoded protein: CASRRLAENTGELFF.

This chain connects TRBV5-1 to TRBJ2-3, with 8 bases lining up with TRBD1. Trimming removed 1 base from V and 3 bases from J; junction bases left unmatched: 10. The V gene's germline CDR1 is SGHRS and CDR2 YFSETQ. This CDR3 spans 17 amino acids. The CDR3 reads CASSLLYSGTGTDTQYF. Here the CDR3 DNA reads TGCGCCAGCAGCTTGCTTTATTCCGGGACAGGAACAGATACGCAGTATTTT.

This chain joins TRBV3-1 (or the pseudogene TRBV3-2) and TRBJ2-3; the match to TRBD2 covers 8 bases. Germline V lookup: CDR1 LGHDT, CDR2 YNNKEL (reference sequence). CDR3 length equals 17 residues. V was clipped by 3 bases and J by 0 bases; unmatched bases: 8. CDR3 protein: CASSQSGGSTSTDTQYF. For the CDR3, the DNA is TGTGCCAGCAGCCAGTCGGGGGGGTCCACTAGCACAGATACGCAGTATTTT.

The chain carries TRBV18 and TRBJ1-2; D might be TRBD1 (6 bases). V dropped 6 bases and J dropped 5 bases, with 13 bases sitting between them. Germline CDR1 is KGHSH and CDR2 is LQKENI. The CDR3 is made up of 13 amino acids. The CDR3 protein is CASSPDRQYGYTF. In DNA form, the CDR3 reads TGTGCCAGCTCTCCTGACAGGCAATATGGCTACACCTTC.

The chain has TRBV9 and TRBJ2-7, with 7 positions matching TRBD1. V was pared by 3 bases and J by 5 bases, with 8 bases of the junction left unmatched. The CDR3 loop spans 14 amino acids. Looked up from germline, CDR1 is SGDLS and CDR2 is YYNGEE. The CDR3 loop is CASSGQGSENEQYF. CDR3 coding DNA: TGTGCCAGCAGCGGACAGGGTTCGGAAAACGAGCAGTACTTC.

The chain combines TRBV9 with TRBJ2-7, with D perhaps TRBD2 (6 bases). The germline V gene encodes CDR1 SGDLS and CDR2 YYNGEE. The length of the CDR3 is 14 residues. V lost 7 bases to trimming and J lost 2 bases, with 16 bases between them. The CDR3: CASPRDSGAYEQYF. As DNA, the CDR3 is TGTGCCAGCCCCCGGGACTCCGGCGCCTACGAGCAGTACTTC.

The chain recombines TRBV28 with TRBJ1-5; no reliable D call. The germline V and J ends were trimmed by 11 bases and 7 bases, with 15 bases remaining between them. CDR1 MDHEN and CDR2 SYDVKM come from the germline V gene. The CDR3 is 12 amino acids. The CDR3 sequence is CAGDSSGQPQHF. CDR3 in DNA: TGTGCCGGTGATAGTAGCGGGCAGCCCCAGCATTTT.

This rearrangement joins TRBV7-9 to TRBJ2-7; 8 nucleotides agree with TRBD1. The CDR3 is 14 amino acids. Losses at the gene ends were 4 bases for V and 8 bases for J; bases not matched to a gene: 10. Per germline, CDR1 SEHNR and CDR2 FQNEAQ (reference sequence). The CDR3 spells CASSSSTGVGQQYF. The CDR3 DNA reads TGTGCCAGCAGCTCGTCGACAGGGGTCGGTCAGCAGTACTTC.

The chain employs TRBV2 and TRBJ1-5; 7 bases line up with TRBD1. V shed 4 bases and J 4 bases; nucleotides not matched to a gene: 4. Looked up from germline, CDR1 is SNHLY and CDR2 is FYNNEI. CDR3 size: 14 residues. The CDR3 loop is CASSAQGYNQPQHF. CDR3 bases: TGTGCCAGCAGTGCACAGGGGTATAATCAGCCCCAGCATTTT.

The chain recombines TRBV6-5 with TRBJ2-2; 8 bases fit TRBD1. This CDR3 spans 16 amino acids. CDR1 and CDR2 from the germline V gene are MNHEY and SVGAGI. J was trimmed by 8 bases and V by 2 bases; bases with no gene match: 10. In nucleotides, the CDR3 is TGTGCCAGCAGTTACAGTCCCGGACAGGGAAAAGGGGAGCTGTTTTTT. Protein product: CASSYSPGQGKGELFF.

J is TRBJ2-7 and V is TRBV7-9; D might be TRBD2 (6 bases). CDR1 is SEHNR, CDR2 FQNEAQ, per germline (reference sequence). This CDR3 spans 15 amino acids. Trimming took 5 bases from V and 4 from J, leaving 18 bases between them. CDR3 nucleotides: TGTGCCAGCAGCGGAGGCGGGGTTAAGAGGTACGAGCAGTACTTC. It is translated as CASSGGGVKRYEQYF.

The chain couples TRBV19 to TRBJ1-5; 8 positions match TRBD1. The J segment lost 3 bases and the V segment lost 3 bases, leaving 22 bases of the junction unmatched. This CDR3 region has 21 residues. From germline, CDR1 is LNHDA and CDR2 SQIVND (reference sequence). The CDR3 sequence is CASSIGRGLTQGDIDNQPQHF. The CDR3 region has the DNA TGTGCCAGTAGTATCGGCCGAGGGTTAACACAGGGGGATATCGACAATCAGCCCCAGCATTTT.

This clone has more than one count but fewer than ten. CDR3 nucleotide sequence: TGTGCCAGCAGCTTATCCAGCCTTTCCGGGGAACTGTTTTTT. It codes for CASSLSSLSGELFF. The genes are TRBV7-2 and TRBJ1-4; no clear D gene. The V gene lost 2 bases and the J gene lost 12 bases, with 16 bases spanning the gap. The CDR3 extends over 14 amino acids. CDR1 and CDR2 (germline): SGHTA, FQGNSA.

The CDR3 region is CAISESGAYEQYF. CDR3 nucleotide sequence: TGTGCCATCAGTGAGTCGGGAGCCTACGAGCAGTACTTC. The gene calls are TRBV10-3 and TRBJ2-7, with D possibly TRBD2 on 5 matching bases. The length of the CDR3 is 13 residues. In germline, CDR1 is ENHRY, CDR2 SYGVKD. V shed 0 bases and J shed 2 bases, with 5 bases lying between them.

V gene TRBV18 combines with J gene TRBJ1-5; tentative D call: TRBD1 (5 bases). Germline V lookup: CDR1 KGHSH, CDR2 LQKENI. The CDR3 loop spans 15 amino acids. V was pared by 4 bases and J by 5 bases, with 15 bases between. CDR3 residues: CASSQRAGFDQPQHF. The CDR3 DNA sequence: TGTGCCAGCTCACAAAGGGCAGGGTTTGATCAGCCCCAGCATTTT.

The V gene is TRBV14, the J gene TRBJ1-1, with 7 bases identical to TRBD1. Germline-derived CDR1 and CDR2 are SGHDN and FVKESK. There are 15 residues in the CDR3. Losses at the gene ends were 3 bases for V and 2 bases for J; bases not matched to a gene: 6. The CDR3 here is CASSQLGQINTEAFF. For the CDR3, the DNA is TGTGCCAGCAGCCAGTTGGGACAGATAAACACTGAAGCTTTCTTT.